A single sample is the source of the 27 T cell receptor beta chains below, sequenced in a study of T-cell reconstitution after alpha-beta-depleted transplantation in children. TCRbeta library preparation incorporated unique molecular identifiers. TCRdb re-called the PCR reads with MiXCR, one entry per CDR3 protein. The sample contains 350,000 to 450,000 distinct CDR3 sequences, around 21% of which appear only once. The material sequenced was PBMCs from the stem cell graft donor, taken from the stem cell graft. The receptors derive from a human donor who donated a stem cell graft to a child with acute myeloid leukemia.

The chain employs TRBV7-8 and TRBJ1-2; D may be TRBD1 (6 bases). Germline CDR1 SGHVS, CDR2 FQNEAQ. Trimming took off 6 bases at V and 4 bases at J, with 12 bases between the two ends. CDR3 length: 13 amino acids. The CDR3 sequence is CASSNREGYGYTF. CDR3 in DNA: TGTGCCAGCAGTAACAGGGAGGGCTATGGCTACACCTTC.

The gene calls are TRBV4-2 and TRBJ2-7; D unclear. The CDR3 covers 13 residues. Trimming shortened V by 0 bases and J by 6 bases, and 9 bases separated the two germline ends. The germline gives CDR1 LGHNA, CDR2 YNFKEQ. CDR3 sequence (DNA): TGTGCCAGCAGCCAAGAAACAGCAAGCGAGCAGTACTTC. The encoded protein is CASSQETASEQYF.

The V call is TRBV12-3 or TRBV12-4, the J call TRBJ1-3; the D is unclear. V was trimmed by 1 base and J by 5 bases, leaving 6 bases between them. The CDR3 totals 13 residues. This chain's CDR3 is CASSLVERNTIYF. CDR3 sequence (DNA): TGTGCCAGCAGTTTAGTAGAGCGAAACACCATATATTTT.

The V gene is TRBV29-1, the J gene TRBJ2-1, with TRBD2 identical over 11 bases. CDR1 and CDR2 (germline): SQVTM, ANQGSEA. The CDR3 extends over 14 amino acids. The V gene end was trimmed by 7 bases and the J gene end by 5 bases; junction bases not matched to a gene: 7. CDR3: CSGVAGGRHNEQFF. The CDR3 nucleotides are TGCAGCGGGGTAGCGGGAGGGCGTCACAATGAGCAGTTCTTC.

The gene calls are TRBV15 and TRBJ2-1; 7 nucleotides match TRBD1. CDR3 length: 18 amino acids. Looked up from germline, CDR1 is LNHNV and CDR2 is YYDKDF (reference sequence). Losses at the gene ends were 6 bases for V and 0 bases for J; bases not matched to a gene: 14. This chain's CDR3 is CATREDRDFRISYNEQFF. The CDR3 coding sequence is TGTGCCACCAGAGAAGACAGGGATTTTCGTATCTCCTACAATGAGCAGTTCTTC.

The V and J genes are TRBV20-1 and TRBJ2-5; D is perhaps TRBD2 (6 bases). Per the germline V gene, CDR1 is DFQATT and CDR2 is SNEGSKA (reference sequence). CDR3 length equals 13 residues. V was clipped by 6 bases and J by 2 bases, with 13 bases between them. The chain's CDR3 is CSAPPSVQETQYF. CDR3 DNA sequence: TGCAGTGCCCCCCCTAGCGTACAAGAGACCCAGTACTTC.

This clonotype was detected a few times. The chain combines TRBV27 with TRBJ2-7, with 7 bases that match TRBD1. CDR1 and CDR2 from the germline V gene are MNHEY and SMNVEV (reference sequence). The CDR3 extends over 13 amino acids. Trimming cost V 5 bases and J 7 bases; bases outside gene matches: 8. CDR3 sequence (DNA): TGTGCCAGCAGTCACGGCAGGGGGTCGGAGCAGTACTTC. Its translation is CASSHGRGSEQYF.

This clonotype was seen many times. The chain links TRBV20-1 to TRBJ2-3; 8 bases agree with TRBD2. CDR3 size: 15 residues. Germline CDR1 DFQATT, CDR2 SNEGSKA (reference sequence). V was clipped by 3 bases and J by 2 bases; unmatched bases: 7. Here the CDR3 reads CSASTTSANTDTQYF. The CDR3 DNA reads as TGCAGTGCTAGCACGACTAGCGCGAACACAGATACGCAGTATTTT.

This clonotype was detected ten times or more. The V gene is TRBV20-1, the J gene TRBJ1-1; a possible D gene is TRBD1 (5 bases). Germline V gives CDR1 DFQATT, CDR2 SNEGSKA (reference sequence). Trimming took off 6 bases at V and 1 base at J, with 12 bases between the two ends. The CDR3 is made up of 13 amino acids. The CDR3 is CSALRDPNTEAFF. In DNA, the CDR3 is TGCAGTGCCCTCAGGGACCCGAACACTGAAGCTTTCTTT.

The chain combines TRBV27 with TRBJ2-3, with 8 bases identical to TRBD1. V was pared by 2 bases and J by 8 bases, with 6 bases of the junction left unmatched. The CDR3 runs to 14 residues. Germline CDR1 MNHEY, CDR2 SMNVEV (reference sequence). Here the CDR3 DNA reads TGTGCCAGCAGTTTAGACAGGGGTTCCCGTACGCAGTATTTT. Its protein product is CASSLDRGSRTQYF.

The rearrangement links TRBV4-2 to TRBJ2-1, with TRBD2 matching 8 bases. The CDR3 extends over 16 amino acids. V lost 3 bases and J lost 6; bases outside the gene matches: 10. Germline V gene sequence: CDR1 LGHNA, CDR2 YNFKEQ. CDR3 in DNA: TGTGCCAGCAGCCAGTTTCTAGCGGGCGATGGCAATGAGCAGTTCTTC. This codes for CASSQFLAGDGNEQFF.

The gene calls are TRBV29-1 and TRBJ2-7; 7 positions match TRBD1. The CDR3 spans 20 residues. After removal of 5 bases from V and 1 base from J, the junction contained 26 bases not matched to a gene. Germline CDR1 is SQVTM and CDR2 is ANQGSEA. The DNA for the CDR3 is TGCAGCGTTCTACCCCATACCCTAGGGGACAGACATTTGGAATCCTACGAGCAGTACTTC. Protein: CSVLPHTLGDRHLESYEQYF.

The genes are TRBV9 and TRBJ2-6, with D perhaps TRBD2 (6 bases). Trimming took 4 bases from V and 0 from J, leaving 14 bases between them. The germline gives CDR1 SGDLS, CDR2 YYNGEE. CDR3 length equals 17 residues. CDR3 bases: TGTGCCAGCAGCCTGGGGCGGGAACCCTCTGGGGCCAACGTCCTGACTTTC. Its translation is CASSLGREPSGANVLTF.

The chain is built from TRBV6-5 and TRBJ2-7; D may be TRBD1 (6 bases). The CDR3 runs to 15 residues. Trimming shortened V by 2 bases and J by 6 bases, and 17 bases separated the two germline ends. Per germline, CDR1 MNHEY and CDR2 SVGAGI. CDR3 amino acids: CASSYTGGTGSEQYF. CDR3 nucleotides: TGTGCCAGCAGTTACACAGGTGGAACAGGGAGCGAGCAGTACTTC.

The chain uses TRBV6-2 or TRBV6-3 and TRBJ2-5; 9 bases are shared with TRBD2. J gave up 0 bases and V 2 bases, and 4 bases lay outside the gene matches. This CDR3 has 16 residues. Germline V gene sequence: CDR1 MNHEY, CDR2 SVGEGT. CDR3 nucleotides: TGTGCCAGCAGTTACACGGGACTAGCTGACCAAGAGACCCAGTACTTC. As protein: CASSYTGLADQETQYF.

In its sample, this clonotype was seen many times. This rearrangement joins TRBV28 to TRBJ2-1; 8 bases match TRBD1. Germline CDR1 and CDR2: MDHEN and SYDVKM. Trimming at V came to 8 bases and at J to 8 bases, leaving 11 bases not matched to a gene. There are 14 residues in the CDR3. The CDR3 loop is CASGGWTGMDEQFF. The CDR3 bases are TGTGCCAGCGGGGGATGGACAGGGATGGATGAGCAGTTCTTC.

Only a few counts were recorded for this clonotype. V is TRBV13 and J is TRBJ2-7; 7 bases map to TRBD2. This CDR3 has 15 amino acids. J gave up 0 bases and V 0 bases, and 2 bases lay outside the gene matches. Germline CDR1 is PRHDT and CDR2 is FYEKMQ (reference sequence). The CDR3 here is CASSLGLAASYEQYF. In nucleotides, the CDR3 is TGTGCCAGCAGCTTAGGGCTAGCGGCCTCCTACGAGCAGTACTTC.

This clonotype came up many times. The CDR3 loop reads CSASLANRELFF. The CDR3 DNA follows: TGCAGTGCTAGTCTTGCCAACCGGGAGCTGTTTTTT. The chain joins TRBV20-1 to TRBJ2-2, with no clear D. Germline V gene lookup returns CDR1 DFQATT and CDR2 SNEGSKA (reference sequence). CDR3 size: 12 residues. The germline V and J ends were trimmed by 3 bases and 9 bases, with 11 bases remaining between them.

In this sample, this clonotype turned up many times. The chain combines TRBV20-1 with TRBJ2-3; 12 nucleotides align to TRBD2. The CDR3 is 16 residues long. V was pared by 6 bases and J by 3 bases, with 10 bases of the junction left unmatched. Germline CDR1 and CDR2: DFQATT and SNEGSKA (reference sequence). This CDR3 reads CSATDLAGGLTDTQYF. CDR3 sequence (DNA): TGCAGTGCGACCGATCTAGCGGGAGGGCTTACAGATACGCAGTATTTT.

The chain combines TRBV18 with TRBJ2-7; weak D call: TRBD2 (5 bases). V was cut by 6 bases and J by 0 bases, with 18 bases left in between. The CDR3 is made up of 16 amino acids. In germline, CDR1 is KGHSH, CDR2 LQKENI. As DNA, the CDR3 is TGTGCCAGCTCGGCTGGACTCGACGTCAGCTCCTACGAGCAGTACTTC. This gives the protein CASSAGLDVSSYEQYF.

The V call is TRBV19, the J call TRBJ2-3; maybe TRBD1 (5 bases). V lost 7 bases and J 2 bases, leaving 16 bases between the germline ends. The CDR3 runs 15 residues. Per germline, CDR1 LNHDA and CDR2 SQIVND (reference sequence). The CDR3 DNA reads TGTGCCAGTACCATAGGGGCAGAGATCACAGATACGCAGTATTTT. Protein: CASTIGAEITDTQYF.

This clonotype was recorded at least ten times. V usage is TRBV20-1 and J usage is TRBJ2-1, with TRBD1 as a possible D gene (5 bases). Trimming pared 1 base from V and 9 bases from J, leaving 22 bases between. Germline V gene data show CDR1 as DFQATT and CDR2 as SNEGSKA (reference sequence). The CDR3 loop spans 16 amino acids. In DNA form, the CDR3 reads TGCAGTGCTAGAGGACCAAGACAGACCCACCTTAGTGAGCAGTTCTTC. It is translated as CSARGPRQTHLSEQFF.

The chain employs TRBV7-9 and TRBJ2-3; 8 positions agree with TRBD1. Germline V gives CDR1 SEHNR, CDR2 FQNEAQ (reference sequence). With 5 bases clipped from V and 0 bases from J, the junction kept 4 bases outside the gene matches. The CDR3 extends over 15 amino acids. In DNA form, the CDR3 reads TGTGCCAGCAGCGTGACAGGGGAAAGCACAGATACGCAGTATTTT. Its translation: CASSVTGESTDTQYF.

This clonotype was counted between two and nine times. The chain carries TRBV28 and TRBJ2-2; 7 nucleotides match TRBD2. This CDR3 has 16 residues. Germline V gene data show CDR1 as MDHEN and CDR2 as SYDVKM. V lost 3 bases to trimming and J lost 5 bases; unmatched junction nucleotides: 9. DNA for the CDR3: TGTGCCAGCAGTTTTTGGGGAGGTAGCGGGACCGGGGAGCTGTTTTTT. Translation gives CASSFWGGSGTGELFF.

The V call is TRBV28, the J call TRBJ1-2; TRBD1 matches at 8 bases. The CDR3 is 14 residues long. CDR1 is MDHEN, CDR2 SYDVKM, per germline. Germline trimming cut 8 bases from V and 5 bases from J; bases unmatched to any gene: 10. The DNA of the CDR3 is TGTGCCAGCGTCGTGACAGGGGTTAGTTATGGCTACACCTTC. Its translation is CASVVTGVSYGYTF.

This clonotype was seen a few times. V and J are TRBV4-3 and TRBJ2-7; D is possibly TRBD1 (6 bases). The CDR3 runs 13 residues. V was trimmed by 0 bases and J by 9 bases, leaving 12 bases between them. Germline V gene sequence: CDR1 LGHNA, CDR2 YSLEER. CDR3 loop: CASSQDRVRGQYF. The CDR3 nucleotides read TGCGCCAGCAGCCAAGATCGCGTCAGGGGGCAGTACTTC.

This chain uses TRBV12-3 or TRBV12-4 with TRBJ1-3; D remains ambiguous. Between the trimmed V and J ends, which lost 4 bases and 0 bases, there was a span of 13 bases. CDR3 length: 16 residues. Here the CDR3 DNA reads TGTGCCAGCAGTTCCCGACGGACCTCCTCTGGAAACACCATATATTTT. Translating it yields CASSSRRTSSGNTIYF.